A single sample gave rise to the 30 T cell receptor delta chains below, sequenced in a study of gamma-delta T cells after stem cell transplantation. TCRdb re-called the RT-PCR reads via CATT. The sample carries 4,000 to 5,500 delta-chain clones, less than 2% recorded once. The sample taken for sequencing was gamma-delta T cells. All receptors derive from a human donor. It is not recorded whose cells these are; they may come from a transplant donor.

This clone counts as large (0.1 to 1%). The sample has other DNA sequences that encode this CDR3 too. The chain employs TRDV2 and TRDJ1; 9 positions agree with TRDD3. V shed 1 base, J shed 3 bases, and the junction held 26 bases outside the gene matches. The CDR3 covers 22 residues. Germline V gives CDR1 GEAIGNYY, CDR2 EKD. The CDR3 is CACDTMLSRPDAGDTQSDKLIF. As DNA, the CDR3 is TGTGCCTGTGACACGATGCTGTCACGGCCTGACGCTGGGGATACGCAGTCCGATAAACTCATCTTT.

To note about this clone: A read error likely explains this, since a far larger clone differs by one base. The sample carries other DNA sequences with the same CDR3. The CDR3 here is CACDTPFTGGNTDKLIF. For the CDR3, the DNA is TGCGCCTGTGACACCCCCTTTACTGGGGGGAACACCGATAAACTCATCTTT. V usage is TRDV2 and J usage is TRDJ1; 8 bases fit TRDD3. The germline V gene has CDR1 GEAIGNYY and CDR2 EKD. CDR3 length equals 17 residues.

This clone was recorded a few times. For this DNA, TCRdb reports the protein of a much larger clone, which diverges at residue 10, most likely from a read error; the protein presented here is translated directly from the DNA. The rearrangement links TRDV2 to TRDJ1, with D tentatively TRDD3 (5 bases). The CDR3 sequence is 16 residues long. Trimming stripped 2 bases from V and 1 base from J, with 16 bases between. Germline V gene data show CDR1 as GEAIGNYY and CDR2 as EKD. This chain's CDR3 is CACDILLRGPTDKLIF. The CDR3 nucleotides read TGTGCCTGTGACATCTTACTCAGGGGACCCACCGATAAACTCATCTTT.

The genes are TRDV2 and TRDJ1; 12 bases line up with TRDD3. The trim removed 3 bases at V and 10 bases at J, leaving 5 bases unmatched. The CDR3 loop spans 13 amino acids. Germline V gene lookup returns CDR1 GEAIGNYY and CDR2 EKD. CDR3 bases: TGTGCCTGTGACTTTCTGGGGGATACGGGACTCATCTTT. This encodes CACDFLGDTGLIF.

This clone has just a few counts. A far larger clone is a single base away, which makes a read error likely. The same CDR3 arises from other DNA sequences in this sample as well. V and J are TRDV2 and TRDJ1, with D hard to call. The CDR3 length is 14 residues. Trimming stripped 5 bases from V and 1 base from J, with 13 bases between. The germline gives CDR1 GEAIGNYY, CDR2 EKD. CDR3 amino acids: CACVPLTGTDKLIF. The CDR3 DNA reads TGTGCCTGTGTACCTTTGACAGGCACCGATAAACTCATCTTT.

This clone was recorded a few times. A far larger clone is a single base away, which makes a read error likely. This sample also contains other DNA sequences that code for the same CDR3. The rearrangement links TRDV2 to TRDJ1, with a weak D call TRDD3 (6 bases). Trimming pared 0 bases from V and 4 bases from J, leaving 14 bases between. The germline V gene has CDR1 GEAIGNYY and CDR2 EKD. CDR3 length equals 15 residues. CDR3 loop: CACDTLGSKSDKLIF. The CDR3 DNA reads TGTGCCTGTGACACCCTGGGGTCAAAAAGCGATAAACTCATCTTT.

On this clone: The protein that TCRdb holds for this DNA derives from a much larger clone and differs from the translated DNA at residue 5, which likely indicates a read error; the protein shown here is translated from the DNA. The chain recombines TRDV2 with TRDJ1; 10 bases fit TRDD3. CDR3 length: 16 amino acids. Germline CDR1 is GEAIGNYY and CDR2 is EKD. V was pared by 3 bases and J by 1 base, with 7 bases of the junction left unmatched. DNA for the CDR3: TGTGCCTGTGACGCTCTACTGGGGGATTCCACCGATAAACTCATCTTT. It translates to CACDALLGDSTDKLIF.

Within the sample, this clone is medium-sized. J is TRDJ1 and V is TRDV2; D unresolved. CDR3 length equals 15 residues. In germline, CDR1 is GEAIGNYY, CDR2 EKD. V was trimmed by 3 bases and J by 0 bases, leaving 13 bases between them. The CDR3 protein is CACDYATRDTDKLIF. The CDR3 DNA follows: TGTGCCTGTGACTATGCCACCCGGGACACCGATAAACTCATCTTT.

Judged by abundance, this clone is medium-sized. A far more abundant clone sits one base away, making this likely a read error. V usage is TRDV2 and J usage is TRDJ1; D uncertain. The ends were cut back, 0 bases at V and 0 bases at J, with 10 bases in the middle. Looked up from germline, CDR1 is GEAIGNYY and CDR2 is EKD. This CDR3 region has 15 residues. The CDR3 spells CACDTIGPHTDKLIF. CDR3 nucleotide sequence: TGTGCCTGTGACACCATTGGCCCTCACACCGATAAACTCATCTTT.

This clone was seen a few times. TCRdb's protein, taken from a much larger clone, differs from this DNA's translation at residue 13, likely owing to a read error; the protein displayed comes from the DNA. The CDR3 sequence: CACDTGWVSSWDARQMFF. CDR3 bases: TGTGCCTGTGACACCGGCTGGGTTAGCTCCTGGGACGCCCGACAGATGTTTTTC. The chain has TRDV2 and TRDJ3; maybe TRDD3 (5 bases). The CDR3 spans 18 residues. In germline, CDR1 is GEAIGNYY, CDR2 EKD.

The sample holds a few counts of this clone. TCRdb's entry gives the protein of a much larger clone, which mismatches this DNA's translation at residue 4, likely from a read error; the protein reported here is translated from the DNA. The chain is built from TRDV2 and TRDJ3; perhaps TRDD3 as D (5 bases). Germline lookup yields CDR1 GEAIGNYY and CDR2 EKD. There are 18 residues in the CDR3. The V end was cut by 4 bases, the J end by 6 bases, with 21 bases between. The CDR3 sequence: CACETPQGGSLDTRQMFF. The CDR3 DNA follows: TGTGCCTGTGAGACCCCCCAGGGGGGTTCCCTGGACACCCGACAGATGTTTTTC.

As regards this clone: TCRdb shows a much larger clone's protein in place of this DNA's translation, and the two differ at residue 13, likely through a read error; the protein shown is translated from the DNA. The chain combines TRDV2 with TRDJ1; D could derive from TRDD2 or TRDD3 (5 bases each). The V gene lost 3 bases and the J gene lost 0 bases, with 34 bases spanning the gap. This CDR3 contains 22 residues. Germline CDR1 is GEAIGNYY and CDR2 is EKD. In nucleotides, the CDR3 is TGTGCCTGTGACCCGCTTCCAAATCTGCTGGGTCGAGCCCTTGGGAACACCGATAAACTCATCTTT. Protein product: CACDPLPNLLGRALGNTDKLIF.

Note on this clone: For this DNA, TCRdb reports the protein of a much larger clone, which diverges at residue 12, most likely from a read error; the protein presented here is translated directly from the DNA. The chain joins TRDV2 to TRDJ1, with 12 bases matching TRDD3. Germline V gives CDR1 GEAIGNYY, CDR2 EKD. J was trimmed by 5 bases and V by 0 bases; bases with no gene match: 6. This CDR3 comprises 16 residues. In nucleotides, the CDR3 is TGTGCCTGTGACACCATCTCTGGGGGATACGCGGATAAACTCATCTTT. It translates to CACDTISGGYADKLIF.

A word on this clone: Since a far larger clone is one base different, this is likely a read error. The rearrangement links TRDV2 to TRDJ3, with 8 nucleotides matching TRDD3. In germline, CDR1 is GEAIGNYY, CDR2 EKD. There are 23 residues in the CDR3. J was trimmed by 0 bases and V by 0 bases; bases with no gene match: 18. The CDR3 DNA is TGTGCCTGTGACACCGTTGTCCGGGATACGCCGGGAGAAACCTCCTGGGACACCCGACAGATGTTTTTC. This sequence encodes CACDTVVRDTPGETSWDTRQMFF.

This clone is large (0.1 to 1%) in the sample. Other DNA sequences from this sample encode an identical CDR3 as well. The CDR3 coding sequence is TGTGCCTGTGACCCGGTACTGGGGGATACACAGTTGTACACCGATAAACTCATCTTT. Its protein is CACDPVLGDTQLYTDKLIF. The chain uses TRDV2 and TRDJ1; TRDD3 aligns across 12 bases. The CDR3 has 19 amino acids. Per germline, CDR1 GEAIGNYY and CDR2 EKD. The V and J ends lost 3 bases and 0 bases, in that order; junction bases with no gene match: 13.

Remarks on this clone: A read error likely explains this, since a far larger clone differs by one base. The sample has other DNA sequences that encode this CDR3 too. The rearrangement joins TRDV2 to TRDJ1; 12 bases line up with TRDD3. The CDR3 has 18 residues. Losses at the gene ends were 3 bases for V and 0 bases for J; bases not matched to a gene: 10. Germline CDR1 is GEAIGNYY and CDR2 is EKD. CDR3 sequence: CACDAVLGDTRDTDKLIF. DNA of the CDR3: TGTGCCTGTGACGCCGTACTGGGGGATACTCGGGACACCGATAAACTCATCTTT.

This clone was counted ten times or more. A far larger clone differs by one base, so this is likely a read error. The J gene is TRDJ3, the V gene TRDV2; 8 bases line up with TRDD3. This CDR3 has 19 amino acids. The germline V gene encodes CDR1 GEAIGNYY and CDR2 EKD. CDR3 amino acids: CARDTTGGYSSWDTRQMFF. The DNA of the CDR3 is TGTGCCCGTGACACCACTGGGGGCTATAGCTCCTGGGACACCCGACAGATGTTTTTC.

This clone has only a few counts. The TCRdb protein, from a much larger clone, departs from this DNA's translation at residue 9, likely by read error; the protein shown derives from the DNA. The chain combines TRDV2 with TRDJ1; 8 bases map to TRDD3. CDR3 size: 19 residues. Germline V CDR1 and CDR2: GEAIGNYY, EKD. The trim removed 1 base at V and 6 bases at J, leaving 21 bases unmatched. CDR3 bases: TGTGCCTGTGACACGGTACTGGGGGGCACCAGGAGGTCTGAGAATAAACTCATCTTT. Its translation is CACDTVLGGTRRSENKLIF.

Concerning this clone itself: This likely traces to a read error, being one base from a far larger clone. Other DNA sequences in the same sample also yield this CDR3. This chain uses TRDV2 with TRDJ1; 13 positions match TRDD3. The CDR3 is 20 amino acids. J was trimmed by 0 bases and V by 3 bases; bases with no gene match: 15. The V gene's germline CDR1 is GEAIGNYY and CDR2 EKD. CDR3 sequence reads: CACDRVLGDTRAGDTDKLIF. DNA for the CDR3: TGTGCCTGTGACCGCGTACTGGGGGATACGCGTGCTGGGGACACCGATAAACTCATCTTT.

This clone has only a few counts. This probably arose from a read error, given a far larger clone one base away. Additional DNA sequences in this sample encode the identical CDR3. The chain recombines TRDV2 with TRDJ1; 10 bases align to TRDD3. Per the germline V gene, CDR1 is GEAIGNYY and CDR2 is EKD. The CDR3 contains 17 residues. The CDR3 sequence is CACDTVGGYGDTDKLIF. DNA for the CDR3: TGCGCCTGTGACACTGTAGGGGGATACGGTGACACCGATAAACTCATCTTT.

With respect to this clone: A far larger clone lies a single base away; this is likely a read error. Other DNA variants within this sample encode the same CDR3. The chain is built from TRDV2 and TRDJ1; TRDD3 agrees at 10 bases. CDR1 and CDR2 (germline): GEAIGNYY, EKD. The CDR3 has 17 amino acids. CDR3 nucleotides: TGTGCGTGTGACACCGTCACTGGGGGATTACGCACCGATAAACTCATCTTT. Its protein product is CACDTVTGGLRTDKLIF.

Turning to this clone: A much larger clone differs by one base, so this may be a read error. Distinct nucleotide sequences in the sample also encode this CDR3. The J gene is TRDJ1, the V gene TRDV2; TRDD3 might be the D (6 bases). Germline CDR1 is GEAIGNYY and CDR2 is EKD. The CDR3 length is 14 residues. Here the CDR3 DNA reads TGTGCCTGTGACCCCGTAACTTCCCGGGATAAACTCATCTTC. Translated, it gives CACDPVTSRDKLIF.

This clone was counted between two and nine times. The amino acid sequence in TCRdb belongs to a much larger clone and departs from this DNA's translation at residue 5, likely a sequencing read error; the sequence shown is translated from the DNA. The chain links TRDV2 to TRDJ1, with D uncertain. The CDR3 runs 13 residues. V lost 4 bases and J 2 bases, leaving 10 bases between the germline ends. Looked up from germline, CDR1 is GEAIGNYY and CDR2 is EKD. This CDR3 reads CACDSLLTDKLIF. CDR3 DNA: TGTGCCTGTGATTCTCTGTTGACCGATAAACTCATCTTT.

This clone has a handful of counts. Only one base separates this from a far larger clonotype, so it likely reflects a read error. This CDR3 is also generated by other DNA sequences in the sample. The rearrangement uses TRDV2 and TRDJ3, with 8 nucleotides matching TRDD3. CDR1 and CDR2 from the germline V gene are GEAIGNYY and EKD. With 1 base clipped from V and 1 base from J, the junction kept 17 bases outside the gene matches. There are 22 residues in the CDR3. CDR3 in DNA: TGTGCCTGTGACACGGTTGAATATACTGGGGGCGCCGCGTCCTGGGACACCCGACAGATGTTTTTC. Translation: CACDTVEYTGGAASWDTRQMFF.

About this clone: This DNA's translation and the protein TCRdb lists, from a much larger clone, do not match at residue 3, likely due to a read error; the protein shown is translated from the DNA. The chain's CDR3 is CARDRISTGGFRTDKLIF. The CDR3 coding sequence is TGTGCCCGTGACAGGATTTCAACTGGGGGATTTCGCACCGATAAACTCATCTTT. The rearrangement uses TRDV2 and TRDJ1, with 10 bases fitting TRDD3. The CDR3 runs 18 residues. Germline V gives CDR1 GEAIGNYY, CDR2 EKD.

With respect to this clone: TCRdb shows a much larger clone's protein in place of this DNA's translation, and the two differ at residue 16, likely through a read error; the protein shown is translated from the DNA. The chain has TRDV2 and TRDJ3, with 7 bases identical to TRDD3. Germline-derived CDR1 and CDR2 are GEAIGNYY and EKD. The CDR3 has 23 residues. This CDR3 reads CACDPAVSRTGDPSSRDTRQMFF. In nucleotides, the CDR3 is TGTGCCTGTGACCCGGCAGTTTCGCGTACTGGGGACCCAAGCTCCCGGGACACCCGACAGATGTTTTTC.

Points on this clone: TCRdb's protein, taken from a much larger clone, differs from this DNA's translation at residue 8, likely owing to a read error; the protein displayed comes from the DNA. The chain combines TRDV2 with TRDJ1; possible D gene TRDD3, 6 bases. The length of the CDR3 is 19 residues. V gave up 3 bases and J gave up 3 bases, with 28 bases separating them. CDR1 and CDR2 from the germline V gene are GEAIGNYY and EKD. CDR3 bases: TGTGCCTGTGACGACTTGGGGGGTAAGAAAGGGGGGTACGCCGATAAACTCATCTTT. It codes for CACDDLGGKKGGYADKLIF.

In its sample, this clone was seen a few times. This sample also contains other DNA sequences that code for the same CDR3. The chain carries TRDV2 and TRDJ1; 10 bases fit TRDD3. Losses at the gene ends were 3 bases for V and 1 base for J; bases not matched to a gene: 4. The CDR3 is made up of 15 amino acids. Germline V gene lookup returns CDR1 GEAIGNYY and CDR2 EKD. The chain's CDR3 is CACDLLGDSTDKLIF. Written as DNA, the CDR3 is TGTGCCTGTGACCTACTGGGGGATTCCACCGATAAACTCATCTTT.

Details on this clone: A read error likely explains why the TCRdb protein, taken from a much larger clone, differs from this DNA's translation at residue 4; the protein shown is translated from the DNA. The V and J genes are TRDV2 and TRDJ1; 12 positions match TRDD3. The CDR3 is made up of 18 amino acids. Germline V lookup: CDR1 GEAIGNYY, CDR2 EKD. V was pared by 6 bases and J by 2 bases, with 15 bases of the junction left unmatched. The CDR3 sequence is CACNPAGGYGTRTDKLIF. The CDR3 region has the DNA TGTGCCTGTAACCCCGCTGGGGGATACGGGACAAGGACCGATAAACTCATCTTT.

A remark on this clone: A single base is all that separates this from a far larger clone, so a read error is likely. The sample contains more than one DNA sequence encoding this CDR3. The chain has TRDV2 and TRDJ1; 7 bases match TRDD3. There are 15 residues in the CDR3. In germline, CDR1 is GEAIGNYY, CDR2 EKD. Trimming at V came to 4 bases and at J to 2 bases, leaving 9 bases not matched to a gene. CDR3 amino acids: CACDPVGGITDKLIF. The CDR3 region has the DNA TGTGCCTGTGATCCCGTGGGGGGGATTACCGATAAACTCATCTTT.